In its sample, the clone carrying this T cell receptor beta chain was seen many times. The data were taken from a study of blood T cell repertoires in COVID-19. Profiled with immunoSEQ multiplex PCR; TCRdb holds only in-frame clones, not every one. Seen here are roughly 73,000 clones, approximately 80% observed once, and the top ten hold roughly 15%. This CDR3 has 13 residues. V was pared by 9 bases and J by 7 bases, with 19 bases between. CDR1 and CDR2 (germline): SNHLY, FYNNEI. Sequenced: peripheral blood. The TCR comes from a human donor in a cohort sampled during active COVID-19. The rearrangement links TRBV2 to TRBJ2-7; D possibly corresponds to TRBD1 (7 bases). Here the CDR3 DNA reads TGTGCCAGGTCTCTCCCACAGGGGAGGGAGCAGTACTTC. Residues: CARSLPQGREQYF.